Listed below are T cell receptor beta chains from one sample, sequenced in a study of cytomegalovirus exposure and HLA in healthy donors. Sequencing used immunoSEQ multiplex PCR; TCRdb keeps in-frame clones, though not all of them. Found here are 50,000 or so clones; the top ten clones hold about 2.1%. What was sequenced was PBMCs. Receptors were obtained from a young woman in good health and CMV-seronegative. Both conserved end residues are part of each CDR3. A D gene is named only where the DNA matches it firmly.

CDR3 protein,J gene,D gene,V gene
CASSTQGPGKQYF,TRBJ2-7,-,TRBV6-5
CASRPGQATEAFF,TRBJ1-1,TRBD1,TRBV28
CASSFRQGATEGEAFF,TRBJ1-1,TRBD1,TRBV13
CASTTGTDYGYTF,TRBJ1-2,TRBD1,TRBV27
CASSPDDRIEETQYF,TRBJ2-5,-,TRBV19
CASSPWDREVDGYTF,TRBJ1-2,TRBD1,TRBV11-2
CASSLDRAYYGYTF,TRBJ1-2,-,TRBV5-5
CASSLLSGSTDTQYF,TRBJ2-3,-,TRBV2
CSVYREGKLFF,TRBJ1-4,-,TRBV29-1
CASSVDSANEKLFF,TRBJ1-4,-,TRBV18
CASSRDLNFYEQYF,TRBJ2-7,-,TRBV6-5
CASSIREIGTEAFF,TRBJ1-1,-,TRBV6-5
CASSRDRGNYGYTF,TRBJ1-2,TRBD1,TRBV6-5
CASSWRTGGAETQYF,TRBJ2-5,TRBD1,TRBV5-1
CASSVVGQGVSPLHF,TRBJ1-6,TRBD1,TRBV9
CASSPTSGVVDTQYF,TRBJ2-3,-,TRBV18
CASSDSGTSEPGELFF,TRBJ2-2,TRBD2,TRBV6-4
CASSSIAGTGWGNQPQHF,TRBJ1-5,TRBD1,TRBV5-6
CASSVGGDEQFF,TRBJ2-1,-,TRBV9
CAGNRGGGWMETQYF,TRBJ2-5,-,TRBV30
CASSYSPCGNQPQHF,TRBJ1-5,-,TRBV6-5
CSATTVETQYF,TRBJ2-5,-,TRBV29-1
CASSSPRGRVTGELFF,TRBJ2-2,-,TRBV5-4
CASSLALHRGGDTQYF,TRBJ2-3,TRBD1,TRBV7-8
CASSLSGGFRNEQFF,TRBJ2-1,TRBD2,TRBV7-2
CASSLQGAVGELFF,TRBJ2-2,TRBD1,TRBV5-1
CASSLDGTEAFF,TRBJ1-1,-,TRBV7-9
CASRSRDAAYGYTF,TRBJ1-2,-,TRBV6-1
CASSVDYQGIVGGNTIYF,TRBJ1-3,-,TRBV9
CASSFRGTAYYGYTF,TRBJ1-2,-,TRBV28
CASSPRKANSPLHF,TRBJ1-6,-,TRBV7-6
CATGQRGGHEQYF,TRBJ2-7,TRBD2,TRBV6-5
CAWSVSGGNTIYF,TRBJ1-3,-,TRBV30
CASSYSRTGDYGYTF,TRBJ1-2,TRBD1,TRBV6-5
CASSYIPGGGSYEQYF,TRBJ2-7,-,TRBV5-6
CASSYGRSTNYGYTF,TRBJ1-2,-,TRBV6-6
CASTTGTGRNSPLHF,TRBJ1-6,-,TRBV5-4